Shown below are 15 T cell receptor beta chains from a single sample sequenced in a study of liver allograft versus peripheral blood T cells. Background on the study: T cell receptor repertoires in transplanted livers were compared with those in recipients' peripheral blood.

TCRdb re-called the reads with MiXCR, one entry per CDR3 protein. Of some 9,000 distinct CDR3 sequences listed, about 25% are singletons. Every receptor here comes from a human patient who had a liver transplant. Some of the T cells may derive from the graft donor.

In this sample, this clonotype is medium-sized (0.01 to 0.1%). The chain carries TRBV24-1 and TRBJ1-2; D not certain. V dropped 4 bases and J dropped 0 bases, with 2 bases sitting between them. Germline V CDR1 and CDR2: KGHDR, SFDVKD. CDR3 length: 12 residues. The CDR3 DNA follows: TGTGCCACCAGTGACCCTAACTATGGCTACACCTTC. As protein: CATSDPNYGYTF.

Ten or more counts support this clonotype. CDR3 DNA sequence: TGCAGTGCTAGAGATGCGACTAGCGGGATTTTTGAGCAGTTCTTC. Protein product: CSARDATSGIFEQFF. This chain uses TRBV20-1 with TRBJ2-1; 11 nucleotides line up with TRBD2. V was pared by 0 bases and J by 9 bases, with 7 bases of the junction left unmatched. The CDR3 has 15 residues. Germline V lookup: CDR1 DFQATT, CDR2 SNEGSKA (reference sequence).

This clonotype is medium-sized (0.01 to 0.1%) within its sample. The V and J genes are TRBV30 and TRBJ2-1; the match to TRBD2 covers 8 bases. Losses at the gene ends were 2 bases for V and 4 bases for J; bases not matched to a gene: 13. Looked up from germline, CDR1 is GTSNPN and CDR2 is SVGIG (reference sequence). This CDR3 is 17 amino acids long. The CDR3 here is CAWSLRGVGTSYNEQFF. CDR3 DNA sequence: TGTGCCTGGAGTCTCAGGGGAGTCGGGACTAGTTACAATGAGCAGTTCTTC.

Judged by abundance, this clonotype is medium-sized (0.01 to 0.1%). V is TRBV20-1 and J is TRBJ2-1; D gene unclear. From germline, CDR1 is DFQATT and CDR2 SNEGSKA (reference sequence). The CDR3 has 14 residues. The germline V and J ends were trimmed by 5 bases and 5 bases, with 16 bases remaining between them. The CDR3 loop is CSADGGRVNNEQFF. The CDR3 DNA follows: TGCAGTGCTGACGGCGGACGGGTTAACAATGAGCAGTTCTTC.

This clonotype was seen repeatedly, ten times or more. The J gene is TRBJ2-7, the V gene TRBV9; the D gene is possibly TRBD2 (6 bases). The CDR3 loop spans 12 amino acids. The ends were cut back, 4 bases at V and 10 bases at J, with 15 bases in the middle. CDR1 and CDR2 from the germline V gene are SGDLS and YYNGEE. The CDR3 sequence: CASSPGGGRQYF. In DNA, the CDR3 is TGTGCCAGCAGCCCCGGGGGAGGAAGACAGTACTTC.

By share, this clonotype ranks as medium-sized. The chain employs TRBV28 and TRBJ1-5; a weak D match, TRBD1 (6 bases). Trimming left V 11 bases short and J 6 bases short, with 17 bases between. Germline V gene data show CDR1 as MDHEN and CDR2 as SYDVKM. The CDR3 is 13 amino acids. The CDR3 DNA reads TGTGCCGGCGGGTACAGGGATGGTCAGCCCCAGCATTTT. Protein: CAGGYRDGQPQHF.

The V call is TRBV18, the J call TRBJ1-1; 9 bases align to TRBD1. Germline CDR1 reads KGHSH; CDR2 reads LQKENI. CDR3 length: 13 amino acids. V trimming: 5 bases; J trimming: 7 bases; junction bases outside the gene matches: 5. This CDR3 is CASSTTGGVEAFF. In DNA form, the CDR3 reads TGTGCCAGCTCAACGACAGGGGGGGTTGAAGCTTTCTTT. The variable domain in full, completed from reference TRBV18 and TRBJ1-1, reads NAGVMQNPRHLVRRRGQEARLRCSPMKGHSHVYWYRQLPEEGLKFMVYLQKENIIDESGMPKERFSAEFPKEGPSILRIQQVVRGDSAAYFCASSTTGGVEAFFGQGTRLTVV.

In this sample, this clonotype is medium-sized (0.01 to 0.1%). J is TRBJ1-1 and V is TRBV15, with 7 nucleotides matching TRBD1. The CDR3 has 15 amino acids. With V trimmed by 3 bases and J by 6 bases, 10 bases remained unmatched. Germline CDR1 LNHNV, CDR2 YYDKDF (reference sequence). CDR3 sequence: CATSRLMGQGAEAFF. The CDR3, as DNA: TGTGCCACCAGCAGGCTCATGGGCCAGGGGGCTGAAGCTTTCTTT. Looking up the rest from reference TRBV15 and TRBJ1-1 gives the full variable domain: DAMVIQNPRYQVTQFGKPVTLSCSQTLNHNVMYWYQQKSSQAPKLLFHYYDKDFNNEADTPDNFQSRRPNTSFCFLDIRSPGLGDTAMYLCATSRLMGQGAEAFFGQGTRLTVV.

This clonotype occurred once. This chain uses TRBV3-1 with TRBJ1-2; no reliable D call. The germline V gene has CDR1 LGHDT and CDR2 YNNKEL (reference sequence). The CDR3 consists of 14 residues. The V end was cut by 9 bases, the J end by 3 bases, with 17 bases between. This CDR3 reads CASPTSGLHYGYTF. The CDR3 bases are TGTGCCAGTCCTACTAGTGGACTGCACTATGGCTACACCTTC.

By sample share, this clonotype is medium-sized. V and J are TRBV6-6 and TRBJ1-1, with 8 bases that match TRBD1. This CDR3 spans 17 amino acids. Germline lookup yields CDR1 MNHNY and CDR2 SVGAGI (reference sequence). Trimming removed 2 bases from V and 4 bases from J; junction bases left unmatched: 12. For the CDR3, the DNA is TGTGCCAGCAGTTACCCAACAACAGGGGGATATGGCACTGAAGCTTTCTTT. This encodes CASSYPTTGGYGTEAFF.

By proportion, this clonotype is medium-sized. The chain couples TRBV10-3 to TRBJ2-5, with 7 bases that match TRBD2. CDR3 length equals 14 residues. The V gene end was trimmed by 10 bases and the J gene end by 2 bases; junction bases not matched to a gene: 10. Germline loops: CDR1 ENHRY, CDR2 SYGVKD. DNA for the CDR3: TGTGCCACCTCTTCGGGGGGAGAGCAAGAGACCCAGTACTTC. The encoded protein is CATSSGGEQETQYF.

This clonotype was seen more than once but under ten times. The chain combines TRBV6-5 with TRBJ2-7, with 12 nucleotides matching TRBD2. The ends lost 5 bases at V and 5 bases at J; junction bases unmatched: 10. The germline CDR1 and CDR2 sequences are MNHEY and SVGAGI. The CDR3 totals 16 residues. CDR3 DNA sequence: TGTGCCAGCAGTACGGGCCGACTAGCGGGAGCCCACGAGCAGTACTTC. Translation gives CASSTGRLAGAHEQYF.

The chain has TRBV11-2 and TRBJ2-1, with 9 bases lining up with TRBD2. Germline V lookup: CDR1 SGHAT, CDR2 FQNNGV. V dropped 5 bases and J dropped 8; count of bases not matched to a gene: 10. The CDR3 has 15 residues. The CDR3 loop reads CASSLQVAGVHEQFF. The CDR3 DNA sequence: TGTGCCAGCAGCCTACAGGTAGCGGGAGTGCATGAGCAGTTCTTC. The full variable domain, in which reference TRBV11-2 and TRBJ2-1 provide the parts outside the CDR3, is EAGVAQSPRYKIIEKRQSVAFWCNPISGHATLYWYQQILGQGPKLLIQFQNNGVVDDSQLPKDRFSAERLKGVDSTLKIQPAKLEDSAVYLCASSLQVAGVHEQFFGPGTRLTVL.

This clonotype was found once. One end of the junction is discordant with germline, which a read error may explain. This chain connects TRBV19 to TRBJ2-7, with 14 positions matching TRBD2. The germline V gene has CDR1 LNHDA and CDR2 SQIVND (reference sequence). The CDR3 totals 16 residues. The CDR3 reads CASSSPTSGRAYVQYF. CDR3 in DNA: TGTGCCAGTAGTTCACCGACTAGCGGGAGGGCTTACGTGCAGTACTTC.

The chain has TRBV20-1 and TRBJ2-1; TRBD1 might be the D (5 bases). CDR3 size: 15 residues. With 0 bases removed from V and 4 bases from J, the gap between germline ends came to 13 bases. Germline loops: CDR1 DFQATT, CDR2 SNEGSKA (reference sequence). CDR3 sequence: CSARDRAGFYNEQFF. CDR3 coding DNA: TGCAGTGCTAGAGATAGGGCAGGGTTTTACAATGAGCAGTTCTTC.